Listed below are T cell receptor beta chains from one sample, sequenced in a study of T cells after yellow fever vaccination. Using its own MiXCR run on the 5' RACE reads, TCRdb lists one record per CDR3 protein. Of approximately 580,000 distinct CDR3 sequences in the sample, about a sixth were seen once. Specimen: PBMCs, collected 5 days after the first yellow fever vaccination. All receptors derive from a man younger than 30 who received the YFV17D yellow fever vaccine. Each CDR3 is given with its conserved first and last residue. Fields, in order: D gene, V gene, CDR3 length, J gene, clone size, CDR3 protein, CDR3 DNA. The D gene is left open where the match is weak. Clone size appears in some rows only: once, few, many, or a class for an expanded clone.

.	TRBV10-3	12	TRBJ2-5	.	CAISSGRETQYF	TGTGCCATCAGTTCGGGGAGAGAGACCCAGTACTTC
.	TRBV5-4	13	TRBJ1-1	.	CASSPSGLTEAFF	TGTGCCAGCAGCCCCTCGGGGCTTACTGAAGCTTTCTTT
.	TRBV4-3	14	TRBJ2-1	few	CASSRRSGYNEQFF	TGCGCCAGCAGCCGGCGATCGGGATACAATGAGCAGTTCTTC
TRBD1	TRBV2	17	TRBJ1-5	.	CASSVPGQGTDNQPQHF	TGTGCCAGCAGTGTCCCGGGACAGGGGACGGACAATCAGCCCCAGCATTTT
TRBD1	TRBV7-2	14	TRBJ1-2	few	CASSLGGTVLGYTF	TGTGCCAGCAGCTTGGGGGGGACAGTTCTTGGCTACACCTTC
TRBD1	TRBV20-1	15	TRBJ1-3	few	CSARERGQTGNTIYF	TGCAGTGCTAGAGAGAGGGGGCAGACTGGAAACACCATATATTTT
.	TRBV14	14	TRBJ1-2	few	CASSQVWAEGGYTF	TGTGCCAGCAGCCAAGTCTGGGCTGAGGGCGGCTACACCTTC
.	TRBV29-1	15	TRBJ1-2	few	CSVDGGAERAYGYTF	TGCAGCGTTGACGGTGGGGCAGAGAGGGCCTATGGCTACACCTTC
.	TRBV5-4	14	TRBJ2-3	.	CASSPQRGTDTQYF	TGTGCCAGCAGCCCCCAGCGGGGCACAGATACGCAGTATTTT
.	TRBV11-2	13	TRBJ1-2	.	CASSQGRFYGYTF	TGTGCCAGCAGCCAGGGACGGTTCTATGGCTACACCTTC
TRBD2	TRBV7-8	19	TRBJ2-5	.	CASSFSMVAGGMLQETQYF	TGTGCCAGCAGCTTTAGTATGGTAGCGGGGGGTATGCTGCAAGAGACCCAGTACTTC
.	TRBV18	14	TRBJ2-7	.	CASSPPSRVHEQYF	TGTGCCAGCTCACCACCGAGCAGGGTCCACGAGCAGTACTTC
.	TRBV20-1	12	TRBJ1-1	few	CSARPMNTEAFF	TGCAGTGCTAGACCCATGAACACTGAAGCTTTCTTT
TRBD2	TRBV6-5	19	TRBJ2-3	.	CASSYAGIGLAGMADTQYF	TGTGCCAGCAGTTACGCGGGGATAGGACTAGCGGGGATGGCGGATACGCAGTATTTT
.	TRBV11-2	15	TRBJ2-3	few	CASSPDVRRTDTQYF	TGTGCCAGCAGCCCAGATGTGAGGCGCACAGATACGCAGTATTTT
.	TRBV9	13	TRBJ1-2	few	CASSVDPTYGYTF	TGTGCCAGCAGCGTAGACCCAACCTATGGCTACACCTTC
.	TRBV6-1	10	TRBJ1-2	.	CASGAYGYTF	TGTGCCAGCGGGGCCTATGGCTACACCTTC
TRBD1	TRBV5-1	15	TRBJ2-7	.	CASSLRTGVTYEQYF	TGCGCCAGCAGCTTGAGGACAGGGGTGACCTACGAGCAGTACTTC
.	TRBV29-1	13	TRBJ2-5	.	CSVEWRTQETQYF	TGCAGCGTTGAATGGCGGACCCAAGAGACCCAGTACTTC
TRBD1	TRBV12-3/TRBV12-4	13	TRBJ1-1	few	CASSRTGDTEAFF	TGTGCCAGCAGTCGGACAGGGGACACTGAAGCTTTCTTT
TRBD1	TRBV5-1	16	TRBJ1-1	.	CASSTKGTGPRTEAFF	TGCGCCAGCAGCACCAAAGGGACAGGTCCGCGGACTGAAGCTTTCTTT
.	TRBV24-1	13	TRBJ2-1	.	CATSASAYNEQFF	TGTGCCACCAGCGCATCTGCCTACAATGAGCAGTTCTTC
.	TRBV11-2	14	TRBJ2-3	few	CASKLGGATDTQYF	TGTGCCAGCAAGCTAGGGGGGGCTACAGATACGCAGTATTTT
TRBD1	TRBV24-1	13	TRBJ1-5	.	CATSEQGARPQHF	TGTGCCACCAGTGAGCAGGGGGCGCGTCCCCAGCATTTT
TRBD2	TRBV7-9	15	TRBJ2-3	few	CASSFQRGGIDTQYF	TGTGCCAGCAGCTTCCAGCGGGGGGGCATAGATACGCAGTATTTT
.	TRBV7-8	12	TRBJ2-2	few	CASNKNTGELFF	TGTGCCAGCAACAAGAACACCGGGGAGCTGTTTTTT
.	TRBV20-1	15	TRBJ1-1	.	CSARDFRQVGTEAFF	TGCAGTGCTAGGGACTTCCGGCAGGTTGGGACTGAAGCTTTCTTT
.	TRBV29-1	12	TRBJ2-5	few	CSVSGEQETQYF	TGCAGCGTGTCGGGGGAGCAAGAGACCCAGTACTTC
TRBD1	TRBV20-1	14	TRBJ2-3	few	CSVPPGQGADTQYF	TGCAGTGTACCCCCCGGACAGGGTGCAGATACGCAGTATTTT
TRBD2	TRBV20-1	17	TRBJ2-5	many	CSASILAGAPRVETQYF	TGCAGTGCTAGTATCCTAGCGGGGGCCCCCCGTGTGGAGACCCAGTACTTC
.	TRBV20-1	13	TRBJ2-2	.	CSARPSVTGELFF	TGCAGTGCTAGACCTTCGGTGACCGGGGAGCTGTTTTTT
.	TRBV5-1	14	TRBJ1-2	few	CASSLDSGSYGYTF	TGCGCCAGCAGCTTGGACTCAGGGAGCTATGGCTACACCTTC
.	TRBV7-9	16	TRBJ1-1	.	CASRTKPGPHDVEAFF	TGTGCCAGCAGGACGAAACCGGGTCCTCATGATGTTGAAGCTTTCTTT
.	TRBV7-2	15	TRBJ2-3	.	CASSLVSPPVDTQYF	TGTGCCAGCAGCTTAGTGAGTCCTCCCGTAGATACGCAGTATTTT
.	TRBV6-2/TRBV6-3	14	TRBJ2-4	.	CASSYTDLKNIQYF	TGTGCCAGCAGTTACACGGACCTCAAAAACATTCAGTACTTC
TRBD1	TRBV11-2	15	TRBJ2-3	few	CASSLPGQATDTQYF	TGTGCCAGCAGCTTACCGGGACAGGCTACAGATACGCAGTATTTT
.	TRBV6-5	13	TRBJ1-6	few	CATAPQGDSPLHF	TGTGCCACGGCCCCTCAGGGCGACTCACCCCTCCACTTT
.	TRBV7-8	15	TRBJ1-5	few	CASSLYRVGNQPQHF	TGTGCCAGCAGCTTATACAGGGTTGGCAATCAGCCCCAGCATTTT
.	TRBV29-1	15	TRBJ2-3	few	CSVEDRLGGADTQYF	TGCAGCGTTGAAGATCGGCTAGGCGGGGCAGATACGCAGTATTTT
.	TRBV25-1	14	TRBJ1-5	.	CASSEGTHGQPQHF	TGTGCCAGCAGTGAAGGGACTCATGGTCAGCCCCAGCATTTT
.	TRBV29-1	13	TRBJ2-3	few	CSVVRQRRDTQYF	TGCAGCGTTGTCCGTCAGAGAAGAGATACGCAGTATTTT
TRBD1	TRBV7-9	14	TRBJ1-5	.	CASSSGGGPQPQHF	TGTGCCAGCAGCTCAGGGGGAGGGCCTCAGCCCCAGCATTTT
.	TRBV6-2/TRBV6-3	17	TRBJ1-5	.	CASSHRPRLGPNQPQHF	TGTGCCAGCAGTCACCGCCCCCGGTTGGGGCCGAATCAGCCCCAGCATTTT
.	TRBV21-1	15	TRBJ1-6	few	CASSKVGEYNSPLHF	TGTGCCAGCAGCAAAGTTGGGGAATATAATTCACCCCTCCACTTT
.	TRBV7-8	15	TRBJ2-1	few	CAQGRGCSSYNEQFF	TGTGCTCAGGGGCGGGGGTGTAGCTCCTACAATGAGCAGTTCTTC
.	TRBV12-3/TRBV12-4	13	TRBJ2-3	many	CASRRTGTDTQYF	TGTGCCAGCAGACGGACAGGCACAGATACGCAGTATTTT
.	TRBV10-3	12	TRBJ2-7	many	CAISQDSYEQYF	TGTGCCATCAGTCAAGACTCCTACGAGCAGTACTTC
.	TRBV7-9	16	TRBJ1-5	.	CASSSIRGGPNQPQHF	TGTGCCAGCAGCTCAATAAGGGGGGGCCCCAATCAGCCCCAGCATTTT
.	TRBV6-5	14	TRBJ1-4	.	CASSYRSTNEKLFF	TGTGCCAGCAGTTACAGGTCAACTAATGAAAAACTGTTTTTT
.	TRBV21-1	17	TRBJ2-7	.	CASAQYLFAGVIYEQYF	TGTGCCAGCGCCCAATATCTCTTTGCGGGGGTTATCTACGAGCAGTACTTC
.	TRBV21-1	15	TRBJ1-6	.	CASRHGTALTVRLHF	TGTGCCAGCAGACACGGGACCGCACTTACAGTACGCCTCCACTTT
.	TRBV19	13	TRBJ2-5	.	CASSIAREETQYF	TGTGCCAGTAGTATAGCACGGGAAGAGACCCAGTACTTC